This entry lists 9 T cell receptor beta chains sequenced from one sample in a study of cytomegalovirus exposure and HLA in healthy donors. PCR was performed using 60 Vbeta and 13 Jbeta primers. Sequenced by immunoSEQ multiplex PCR; TCRdb stores in-frame clones only, minus some. The table for this sample gives about 130,000 clones. Sequencing input: PBMCs. These receptors all come from a man aged 25 to 40 in good health and CMV-seronegative.

V and J are TRBV7-2 and TRBJ2-7, with D possibly TRBD1 on 7 matching bases. The CDR3 is 15 amino acids. Germline lookup yields CDR1 SGHTA and CDR2 FQGNSA. Trimming removed 4 bases from V and 4 bases from J, with 17 bases in between. CDR3 region: CASSSQGGPIYEQYF. CDR3 in DNA: TGTGCCAGCAGCTCGCAGGGGGGCCCTATATACGAGCAGTACTTC.

CDR3 in DNA: TGTGCCAGTAGTTTCTCCTCAGGGACTAACTATGGCTACACCTTC. Translating gives CASSFSSGTNYGYTF. The V and J genes are TRBV19 and TRBJ1-2, with a weak D call TRBD1 (5 bases). V lost 5 bases and J lost 0, with 13 bases in between. Germline V lookup: CDR1 LNHDA, CDR2 SQIVND (reference sequence). CDR3 size: 15 residues.

The J gene is TRBJ2-7, the V gene TRBV5-8, with D possibly being TRBD1 (6 bases). The CDR3 is made up of 15 amino acids. V dropped 3 bases and J dropped 2 bases, with 15 bases sitting between them. Germline CDR1 reads SGHTS; CDR2 reads YDEGEE. CDR3 amino acids: CASSSPTGLTYEQYF. In DNA form, the CDR3 reads TGTGCCAGCAGCTCACCGACAGGACTCACCTACGAGCAGTACTTC.

The rearrangement uses TRBV5-1 and TRBJ2-2, with a possible D match to TRBD1 (6 bases). V lost 4 bases, J lost 4 bases, and 17 bases lay in between. The CDR3 extends over 16 amino acids. From germline, CDR1 is SGHRS and CDR2 YFSETQ. The DNA for the CDR3 is TGCGCCAGCAGCCCGGGACACGGGATAGGCACCGGGGAGCTGTTTTTT. Encoded protein: CASSPGHGIGTGELFF.

In regard to this clone: The same CDR3 can be traced to other DNA sequences in this sample. The chain couples TRBV5-5 to TRBJ1-1, with D maybe TRBD1 (6 bases). The CDR3 totals 14 residues. From germline, CDR1 is SGHKS and CDR2 YYEKEE (reference sequence). Trimming left V 2 bases short and J 1 base short, with 9 bases between. In nucleotides, the CDR3 is TGTGCCAGCAGCTTCCTGACAGGGAACACTGAAGCTTTCTTT. Its translation is CASSFLTGNTEAFF. Full variable domain (missing parts from reference TRBV5-5 and TRBJ1-1): DAGVTQSPTHLIKTRGQQVTLRCSPISGHKSVSWYQQVLGQGPQFIFQYYEKEERGRGNFPDRFSARQFPNYSSELNVNALLLGDSALYLCASSFLTGNTEAFFGQGTRLTVV.

This chain connects TRBV7-9 to TRBJ1-2, with D possibly being TRBD1 (5 bases). CDR3 length: 12 residues. Trimming stripped 5 bases from V and 5 bases from J, with 9 bases between. Germline CDR1 and CDR2: SEHNR and FQNEAQ (reference sequence). As DNA, the CDR3 is TGTGCCAGCAGCCTGCGACAGTATGGCTACACCTTC. This translates into CASSLRQYGYTF.

This chain links TRBV7-8 with TRBJ2-1, with 8 bases matching TRBD2. Germline V gives CDR1 SGHVS, CDR2 FQNEAQ. The CDR3 loop spans 16 amino acids. The V segment lost 1 base and the J segment 9 bases; nucleotides outside the gene matches: 11. The CDR3 DNA is TGTGCCAGCAGCTTAGTAGTCGGACTAGCCCATGGTGAGCAGTTCTTC. Amino acid sequence: CASSLVVGLAHGEQFF.

The gene calls are TRBV5-1 and TRBJ2-5; 7 bases are a match to TRBD2. Germline lookup yields CDR1 SGHRS and CDR2 YFSETQ. Trimming at V came to 2 bases and at J to 2 bases, leaving 6 bases not matched to a gene. This CDR3 is 15 amino acids long. The CDR3 spells CASSLTGGTQETQYF. In nucleotides, the CDR3 is TGCGCCAGCAGCTTAACGGGAGGAACACAAGAGACCCAGTACTTC. The complete variable domain, with remaining parts taken from reference TRBV5-1 and TRBJ2-5, reads KAGVTQTPRYLIKTRGQQVTLSCSPISGHRSVSWYQQTPGQGLQFLFEYFSETQRNKGNFPGRFSGRQFSNSRSEMNVSTLELGDSALYLCASSLTGGTQETQYFGPGTRLLVL.

The rearrangement uses TRBV6-1 and TRBJ1-2, with TRBD1 as a possible D gene (6 bases). This CDR3 is 14 amino acids long. V was shortened by 6 bases and J by 4 bases, with 15 bases between the two germline ends. Looked up from germline, CDR1 is MNHNS and CDR2 is SASEGT. In nucleotides, the CDR3 is TGTGCCAGCAGCACTGAGATAGGGGGCTATGGCTACACCTTC. Translating it yields CASSTEIGGYGYTF.